This T cell receptor (beta chain) was identified during a study of T cell responses to AZD1222 COVID-19 vaccine. Study-level findings and limits: Just a handful of AZD1222 recipients tested seropositive at baseline. Once two AZD1222 doses were given, Spike-specific TCR breadth and depth went up.

Repertoires were generated with immunoSEQ multiplex PCR, while TCRdb's copy carries only in-frame clones and drops some. Of fewer than 130,000 clones listed, roughly 87% were seen once; the top ten hold around 3.2%. As concerns this clone: Its specificity is unknown.

Specimen: peripheral blood, collected on day 0 of AZD1222 vaccination. The receptor was derived from an adult in good health.

CDR3 sequence: CASSPRRYEEQYF. As DNA, the CDR3 is TGTGCCAGCAGCCCGCGTCGGTATGAAGAGCAGTACTTC. The V call is TRBV7-2, the J call TRBJ2-7; D gene uncertain. The V gene lost 5 bases and the J gene lost 7 bases, with 15 bases spanning the gap. Germline CDR1 SGHTA, CDR2 FQGNSA. The CDR3 sequence is 13 residues long.